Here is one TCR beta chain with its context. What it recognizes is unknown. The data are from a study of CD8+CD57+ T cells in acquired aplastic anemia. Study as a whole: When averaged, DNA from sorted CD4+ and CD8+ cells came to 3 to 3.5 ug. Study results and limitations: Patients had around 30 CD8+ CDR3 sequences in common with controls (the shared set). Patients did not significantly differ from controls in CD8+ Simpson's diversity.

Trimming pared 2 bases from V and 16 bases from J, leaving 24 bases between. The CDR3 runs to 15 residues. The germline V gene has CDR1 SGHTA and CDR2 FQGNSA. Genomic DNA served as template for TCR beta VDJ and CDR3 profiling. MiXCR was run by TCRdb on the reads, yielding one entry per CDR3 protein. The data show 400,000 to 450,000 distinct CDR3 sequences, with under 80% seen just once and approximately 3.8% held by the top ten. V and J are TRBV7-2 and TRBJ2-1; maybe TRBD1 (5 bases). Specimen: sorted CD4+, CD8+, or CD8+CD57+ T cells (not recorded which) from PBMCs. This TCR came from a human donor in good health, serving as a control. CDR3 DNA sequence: TGTGCCAGCAGCTTACAACAGGACACTGAAGCTTTCTTTTTCTTC. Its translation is CASSLQQDTEAFFFF.